The 32 T cell receptor beta chains below were found in one sample sequenced in a study of breast tumors, draining lymph nodes, adjacent tissues. TCRdb analysed the multiplex PCR reads with MiXCR anew, one entry per CDR3 protein. The table lists 45,000 to 60,000 distinct CDR3 sequences, under 25% of them singletons. Sequencing was done on a sample of breast tumor tissue. The origin of the receptors is a female donor with breast cancer. Some clones in this sample may be carry-over from other donors' samples.

This clonotype has ten or more counts. V usage is TRBV27 and J usage is TRBJ2-1; D may match TRBD1 or TRBD2 (5 bases each). This CDR3 has 16 amino acids. With 4 bases removed from V and 7 bases from J, the gap between germline ends came to 20 bases. Germline-derived CDR1 and CDR2 are MNHEY and SMNVEV (reference sequence). The CDR3 nucleotides are TGTGCCAGCAGTTCTTTCCCTCGGGACGCGGCGAATGAGCAGTTCTTC. Translating gives CASSSFPRDAANEQFF.

This clonotype was recorded a few times. The chain is built from TRBV11-2 and TRBJ2-5; D might be TRBD1 (5 bases). Germline V gene data show CDR1 as SGHAT and CDR2 as FQNNGV. Trimming shortened V by 1 base and J by 5 bases, and 14 bases separated the two germline ends. The CDR3 is made up of 15 amino acids. CDR3: CASSLGAGIGETQYF. In DNA, the CDR3 is TGTGCCAGCAGCTTAGGGGCAGGGATTGGGGAGACCCAGTACTTC.

About this clonotype itself: This could be a read error, since a much larger clone is one nucleotide away. The rearrangement uses TRBV6-1 and TRBJ2-3; a possible D gene is TRBD1 (5 bases). Germline CDR1 reads MNHNS; CDR2 reads SASEGT. The CDR3 spans 15 residues. In DNA, the CDR3 is TGTGTCAGCAGTATTGCCAGGGATGAGGCAGATACGCAGTATTTT. The encoded protein is CVSSIARDEADTQYF.

This clonotype was observed many times. The chain is built from TRBV27 and TRBJ1-2, with D unclear. V lost 6 bases and J 8 bases, leaving 16 bases between the germline ends. This CDR3 spans 13 amino acids. CDR1 and CDR2 (germline): MNHEY, SMNVEV (reference sequence). The chain's CDR3 is CASSSDAAEGYTF. CDR3 sequence (DNA): TGTGCCAGCAGCTCGGACGCGGCGGAGGGCTACACCTTC.

This clonotype was counted many times. The chain uses TRBV10-3 and TRBJ2-1; 14 bases map to TRBD2. Germline V gives CDR1 ENHRY, CDR2 SYGVKD. The CDR3 covers 17 residues. J lost 8 bases, V lost 6 bases, and 12 bases had no gene match. The CDR3 here is CAISPGGLAGEVDEQFF. The DNA for the CDR3 is TGTGCCATCAGCCCGGGGGGACTAGCGGGAGAGGTGGATGAGCAGTTCTTC.

Ten or more counts support this clonotype. The rearrangement uses TRBV2 and TRBJ2-7, with 11 bases aligning to TRBD1. Germline lookup yields CDR1 SNHLY and CDR2 FYNNEI. This CDR3 has 15 amino acids. V was clipped by 3 bases and J by 3 bases; unmatched bases: 4. The chain's CDR3 is CASSEGQGGNYEQYF. The DNA for the CDR3 is TGTGCCAGCAGTGAGGGACAGGGGGGGAACTACGAGCAGTACTTC.

This clonotype was detected many times. The V gene is TRBV4-1, the J gene TRBJ1-2; weak D call: TRBD1 (5 bases). Deletions cut 1 base from V and 4 bases from J, with 22 bases between. The CDR3 totals 18 residues. Germline-derived CDR1 and CDR2 are MGHRA and YSYEKL. CDR3 residues: CASSQVIFREQDPYGYTF. In nucleotides, the CDR3 is TGCGCCAGCAGCCAAGTAATTTTTCGGGAACAGGATCCCTATGGCTACACCTTC.

In its sample, this clonotype is medium-sized. The chain joins TRBV7-9 to TRBJ2-5; TRBD2 agrees at 8 bases. This CDR3 is 14 amino acids long. The germline CDR1 and CDR2 sequences are SEHNR and FQNEAQ (reference sequence). Trimming removed 5 bases from V and 4 bases from J; junction bases left unmatched: 6. The CDR3 DNA sequence: TGTGCCAGCAGCGGTTCAGCGGGAGTAGAGACCCAGTACTTC. Protein sequence: CASSGSAGVETQYF.

The V and J genes are TRBV19 and TRBJ2-4; 11 bases are a match to TRBD1. The CDR3 runs to 16 residues. Germline-derived CDR1 and CDR2 are LNHDA and SQIVND (reference sequence). V gave up 5 bases and J gave up 2 bases; unmatched junction bases: 5. The CDR3 loop is CASSARDRGSKNIQYF. CDR3 DNA: TGTGCCAGTAGTGCCCGGGACAGGGGGTCCAAAAACATTCAGTACTTC.

This clonotype occurred many times. This chain links TRBV6-1 with TRBJ2-1; 7 bases are shared with TRBD2. The CDR3 totals 16 residues. Trimming took 3 bases from V and 8 from J; bases not matched to a gene: 13. Germline CDR1 and CDR2: MNHNS and SASEGT. The CDR3 nucleotides are TGTGCCAGCAGTGACGTTTGGGGGGGTTTGGATTATGAGCAGTTCTTC. This encodes CASSDVWGGLDYEQFF.

This clonotype was recorded many times. The gene calls are TRBV5-1 and TRBJ2-6; perhaps TRBD1 as D (7 bases). V gave up 0 bases and J gave up 3 bases, with 16 bases separating them. The CDR3 extends over 18 amino acids. Germline V CDR1 and CDR2: SGHRS, YFSETQ. The CDR3 sequence: CASSLGQGGNGGANVLTF. The CDR3, as DNA: TGCGCCAGCAGCTTGGGGCAGGGGGGTAACGGTGGGGCCAACGTCCTGACTTTC. Full variable domain (remainder filled in from reference TRBV5-1 and TRBJ2-6): KAGVTQTPRYLIKTRGQQVTLSCSPISGHRSVSWYQQTPGQGLQFLFEYFSETQRNKGNFPGRFSGRQFSNSRSEMNVSTLELGDSALYLCASSLGQGGNGGANVLTFGAGSRLTVL.

This sequence joins TRBV28 and TRBJ2-3; D gene unclear. Trimming removed 3 bases at V and 4 bases at J, with 5 bases between. There are 12 residues in the CDR3. Germline values: CDR1 MDHEN, CDR2 SYDVKM. CDR3 region: CASSLFSDTQYF. CDR3 DNA sequence: TGTGCCAGCAGTTTGTTTTCAGATACGCAGTATTTT. The entire variable domain, with the rest obtained from reference TRBV28 and TRBJ2-3, is as follows: DVKVTQSSRYLVKRTGEKVFLECVQDMDHENMFWYRQDPGLGLRLIYFSYDVKMKEKGDIPEGYSVSREKKERFSLILESASTNQTSMYLCASSLFSDTQYFGPGTRLTVL.

The rearrangement joins TRBV28 to TRBJ2-7; D is ambiguous. Trimming removed 6 bases at V and 2 bases at J, with 8 bases between. The CDR3 has 12 residues. Germline CDR1 and CDR2: MDHEN and SYDVKM. The CDR3 loop reads CASSVAPYEQYF. In DNA form, the CDR3 reads TGTGCCAGCAGCGTGGCCCCCTACGAGCAGTACTTC.

The chain links TRBV16 to TRBJ1-4, with D uncertain. V was clipped by 4 bases and J by 3 bases, with 9 bases between them. The CDR3 runs 14 residues. In germline, CDR1 is KGHSY, CDR2 FQNENV. The CDR3 bases are TGTGCCAGCAGCCTCCCGGGATCTAATGAAAAACTGTTTTTT. Protein: CASSLPGSNEKLFF.

This chain joins TRBV24-1 and TRBJ2-3; 10 nucleotides align to TRBD1. Germline assignment: CDR1 KGHDR and CDR2 SFDVKD. V dropped 3 bases and J dropped 4; count of bases not matched to a gene: 6. The CDR3 totals 16 residues. The CDR3, as DNA: TGTGCCACCAGTGATGCCACCGGGACAGGGGCAGATACGCAGTATTTT. Its protein product is CATSDATGTGADTQYF.

This clonotype rates as medium-sized. This chain links TRBV14 with TRBJ1-6; 9 bases fit TRBD1. The trim removed 5 bases at V and 10 bases at J, leaving 3 bases unmatched. The germline CDR1 and CDR2 sequences are SGHDN and FVKESK. CDR3 length equals 13 residues. CDR3 loop: CASSGQGWSPLHF. As DNA, the CDR3 is TGTGCCAGCAGCGGACAGGGGTGGTCACCCCTCCACTTT.

This clonotype has at least ten counts. The genes are TRBV18 and TRBJ2-1; TRBD2 agrees at 12 bases. Germline V gene data show CDR1 as KGHSH and CDR2 as LQKENI. The CDR3 consists of 13 residues. V gave up 3 bases and J gave up 10 bases; unmatched junction bases: 1. Here the CDR3 reads CASSPGLAGEQFF. The CDR3 DNA follows: TGTGCCAGCTCACCTGGACTAGCGGGAGAGCAGTTCTTC.

This clonotype has ten or more counts. The rearrangement uses TRBV11-2 and TRBJ2-2, with D possibly matching TRBD2 (6 bases). CDR3 length: 16 residues. Germline loops: CDR1 SGHAT, CDR2 FQNNGV. V gave up 1 base and J gave up 5 bases, with 14 bases separating them. This CDR3 is CASSLVGSGRTGELFF. CDR3 nucleotides: TGTGCCAGCAGCTTAGTGGGTAGCGGCAGGACCGGGGAGCTGTTTTTT.

This clonotype appeared many times. The chain joins TRBV29-1 to TRBJ2-1, with a tentative D call TRBD2 (5 bases). The V end lost 7 bases, the J end lost 8 bases, and 18 bases lay between the germline ends. Per the germline V gene, CDR1 is SQVTM and CDR2 is ANQGSEA. The CDR3 length is 13 residues. CDR3 amino acids: CSGTKEGVDEQFF. As DNA, the CDR3 is TGCAGCGGAACTAAAGAGGGCGTTGATGAGCAGTTCTTC.

This clonotype was seen repeatedly, ten times or more. The V call is TRBV2, the J call TRBJ2-7; D is possibly TRBD1 (5 bases). The V gene's germline CDR1 is SNHLY and CDR2 FYNNEI. The V and J ends lost 7 bases and 2 bases respectively, with 12 bases between them. The CDR3 has 13 residues. CDR3 DNA: TGTGCCAGCAATCGACAGACAACCTACGAGCAGTACTTC. It codes for CASNRQTTYEQYF.

In this sample, this clonotype turned up many times. The V gene is TRBV2, the J gene TRBJ2-7, with D perhaps matching TRBD1 (6 bases). V shed 6 bases and J shed 1 base, with 16 bases lying between them. The CDR3 totals 15 residues. Germline lookup yields CDR1 SNHLY and CDR2 FYNNEI. The CDR3 sequence: CASSSTGLGSYEQYF. The CDR3 region has the DNA TGTGCCAGCAGCTCAACAGGGTTGGGGTCCTACGAGCAGTACTTC.

This clonotype has more than one count but fewer than ten. The V call is TRBV3-1, the J call TRBJ2-3; D unclear. Germline CDR1 and CDR2: LGHDT and YNNKEL (reference sequence). This CDR3 has 14 amino acids. V lost 3 bases, J lost 1 base, and 8 bases lay in between. The CDR3, as DNA: TGTGCCAGCAGCCAGAAGGCTCGCACAGATACGCAGTATTTT. Residues: CASSQKARTDTQYF.

This clonotype has ten or more counts. The chain employs TRBV30 and TRBJ2-3; 8 positions match TRBD1. CDR3 length equals 14 residues. The J segment lost 7 bases and the V segment lost 3 bases, leaving 9 bases of the junction unmatched. CDR1 GTSNPN and CDR2 SVGIG come from the germline V gene (reference sequence). CDR3 loop: CAWSTGGIVHTQYF. The DNA of the CDR3 is TGTGCCTGGAGCACAGGGGGAATAGTGCATACGCAGTATTTT.

This clonotype was detected many times. The gene calls are TRBV5-6 and TRBJ1-5, with unresolved D. The length of the CDR3 is 15 residues. CDR1 and CDR2 from the germline V gene are SGHDT and YYEEEE. Trimming removed 0 bases at V and 0 bases at J, with 7 bases between. CDR3 residues: CASSLGPYSNQPQHF. CDR3 DNA: TGTGCCAGCAGCTTGGGGCCATATAGCAATCAGCCCCAGCATTTT.

The table lists this clonotype with many counts. This sequence joins TRBV3-1 and TRBJ1-2; D unclear. V was cut by 3 bases and J by 14 bases, with 13 bases left in between. CDR3 length: 11 amino acids. Germline V gene sequence: CDR1 LGHDT, CDR2 YNNKEL (reference sequence). Here the CDR3 reads CASSHAEERTF. The DNA of the CDR3 is TGTGCCAGCAGCCACGCGGAGGAGAGGACCTTC.

This clonotype was observed at least ten times. The chain is built from TRBV5-1 and TRBJ2-1; D gene uncertain. From germline, CDR1 is SGHRS and CDR2 YFSETQ. CDR3 length equals 12 residues. Trimming took off 4 bases at V and 9 bases at J, with 11 bases between the two ends. In nucleotides, the CDR3 is TGCGCCAGCAGCACCGACATAGGTGAGCAGTTCTTC. Translated, it gives CASSTDIGEQFF.

This clonotype was counted at least ten times. The J gene is TRBJ1-1, the V gene TRBV19; D may be TRBD1 (6 bases). Deletions cut 5 bases from V and 4 bases from J, with 17 bases between. The CDR3 has 15 amino acids. Germline CDR1 reads LNHDA; CDR2 reads SQIVND (reference sequence). The CDR3 protein is CASSSRTVRGTEAFF. As DNA, the CDR3 is TGTGCCAGTAGTTCCCGGACAGTAAGAGGCACTGAAGCTTTCTTT.

In its sample, this clonotype was seen many times. J is TRBJ1-5 and V is TRBV6-5, with TRBD1 matching over 9 bases. The junction had 4 bases not matched to a gene; V was cut back by 6 bases and J by 7 bases. Germline-derived CDR1 and CDR2 are MNHEY and SVGAGI. The CDR3 covers 13 residues. CDR3 in DNA: TGTGCCAGCAGGGGACAGGGTACGCAGCCCCAGCATTTT. Translated: CASRGQGTQPQHF.

Regarding this clonotype: A junction boundary mismatches the germline segment, possibly from a read error. V and J are TRBV5-1 and TRBJ2-2; 9 bases match TRBD1. Looked up from germline, CDR1 is SGHRS and CDR2 is YFSETQ. This CDR3 spans 15 amino acids. This CDR3 reads CASSRETGGTGGLFF. In DNA form, the CDR3 reads TGCGCCAGCAGCAGAGAAACAGGGGGCACCGGGGGGCTGTTTTTT.

In this sample, this clonotype turned up a few times. V and J are TRBV19 and TRBJ2-4, with unresolved D. The CDR3 loop spans 11 amino acids. Germline-derived CDR1 and CDR2 are LNHDA and SQIVND (reference sequence). V was trimmed by 0 bases and J by 6 bases, leaving 0 bases between them. The CDR3 spells CASSIENIQYF. The CDR3 coding sequence is TGTGCCAGTAGTATAGAAAACATTCAGTACTTC. Variable domain in full (rest from reference TRBV19 and TRBJ2-4): DGGITQSPKYLFRKEGQNVTLSCEQNLNHDAMYWYRQDPGQGLRLIYYSQIVNDFQKGDIAEGYSVSREKKESFPLTVTSAQKNPTAFYLCASSIENIQYFGAGTRLSVL.

The sample holds many counts of this clonotype. This chain joins TRBV9 and TRBJ2-1; D may correspond to TRBD1 or TRBD2 (5 bases each). The CDR3 loop spans 15 amino acids. Per germline, CDR1 SGDLS and CDR2 YYNGEE. V lost 3 bases to trimming and J lost 3 bases, with 13 bases between them. The CDR3 loop reads CASSAWGTFYNEQFF. For the CDR3, the DNA is TGTGCCAGCAGCGCATGGGGGACCTTCTACAATGAGCAGTTCTTC.

This clonotype came up many times. The J gene is TRBJ2-7, the V gene TRBV28; TRBD1 or TRBD2 may be the D gene (6 bases each). V dropped 10 bases and J dropped 3 bases, with 16 bases sitting between them. The germline V gene encodes CDR1 MDHEN and CDR2 SYDVKM. The CDR3 consists of 13 residues. In DNA, the CDR3 is TGTGCCACAGAAAGAGGGGGGCTCTACGAGCAGTACTTC. It encodes CATERGGLYEQYF.